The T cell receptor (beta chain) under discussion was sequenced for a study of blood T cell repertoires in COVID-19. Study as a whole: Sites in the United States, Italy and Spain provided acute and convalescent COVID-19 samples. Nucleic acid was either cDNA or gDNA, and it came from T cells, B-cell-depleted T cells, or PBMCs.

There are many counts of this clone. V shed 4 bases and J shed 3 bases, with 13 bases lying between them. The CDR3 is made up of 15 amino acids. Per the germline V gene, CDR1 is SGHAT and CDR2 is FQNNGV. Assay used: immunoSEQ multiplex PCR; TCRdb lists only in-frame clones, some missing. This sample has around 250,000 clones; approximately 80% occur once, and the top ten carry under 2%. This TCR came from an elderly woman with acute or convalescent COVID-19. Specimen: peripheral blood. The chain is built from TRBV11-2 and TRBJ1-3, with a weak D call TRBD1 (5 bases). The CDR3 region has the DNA TGTGCCAGCAGCTCCACCCGGAGGGGTGGAAACACCATATATTTT. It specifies CASSSTRRGGNTIYF.